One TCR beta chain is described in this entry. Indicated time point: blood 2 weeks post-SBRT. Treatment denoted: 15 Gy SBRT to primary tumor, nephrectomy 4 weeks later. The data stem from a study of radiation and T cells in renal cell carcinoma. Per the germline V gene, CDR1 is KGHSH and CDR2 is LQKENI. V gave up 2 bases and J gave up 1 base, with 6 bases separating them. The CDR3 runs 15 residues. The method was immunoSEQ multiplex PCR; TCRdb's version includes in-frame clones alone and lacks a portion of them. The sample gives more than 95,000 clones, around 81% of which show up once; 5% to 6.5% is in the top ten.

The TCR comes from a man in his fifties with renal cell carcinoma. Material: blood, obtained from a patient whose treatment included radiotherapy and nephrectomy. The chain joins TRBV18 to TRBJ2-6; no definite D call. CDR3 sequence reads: CASSPSLSGANVLTF. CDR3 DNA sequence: TGTGCCAGCTCACCAAGTCTTTCTGGGGCCAACGTCCTGACTTTC. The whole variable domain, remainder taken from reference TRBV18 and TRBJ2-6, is NAGVMQNPRHLVRRRGQEARLRCSPMKGHSHVYWYRQLPEEGLKFMVYLQKENIIDESGMPKERFSAEFPKEGPSILRIQQVVRGDSAAYFCASSPSLSGANVLTFGAGSRLTVL.